This record concerns one T cell receptor beta chain sequence. In the original analysis: Estimates of nucleated cell counts were drawn from the amplification of reference gene primers. Using immunoSEQ multiplex PCR, the repertoire was profiled, and TCRdb retains in-frame clones only, with some absent. D and trimming were read from the DNA, whereas the V and J calls and clone size are those reported in that table. The sample shows about 44,000 clones, under 90% of them seen only once. Germline V gene sequence: CDR1 SNHLY, CDR2 FYNNEI. The V end lost 2 bases, the J end lost 8 bases, and 13 bases lay between the germline ends. The CDR3 is 14 residues long. The sample originates from a study of blood T cell repertoires in COVID-19. Whole-study context: There were acute and convalescent COVID-19 samples, and they came from the United States, Italy and Spain. PBMCs, B-cell-depleted T cells, or T cells provided the cDNA or gDNA that made up the material.

The sample taken for sequencing was peripheral blood. The chain uses TRBV2 and TRBJ2-1; D possibly corresponds to TRBD2 (5 bases). This sequence was found in a human donor in a cohort sampled during active COVID-19. The CDR3 sequence is CASSESSSRDEQFF. The CDR3 nucleotides are TGTGCCAGCAGTGAAAGCTCCTCGAGGGATGAGCAGTTCTTC.